The 5 T cell receptor beta chains below all came from one sample that was sequenced in a study of T cells in Graves' hyperthyroidism and ophthalmopathy. Amplified TCR beta CDR3 regions derived from RNA transcripts. The TCR CDR3 was amplified in a first-round RT-PCR using the HTBI primer set. TCRdb fed the multiplex PCR reads into MiXCR, producing one record per CDR3 protein. This table has fewer than 110,000 distinct CDR3 sequences, around 50% appearing once. The sequenced sample was blood. These TCRs come from a man aged 35-49 years with Graves' hyperthyroidism.

As concerns this clonotype: A clone one base away is much larger, so this may be a read error. The CDR3 DNA is TGTGCCAGCGCGTTCGGACAGGGGATGTACGAGCAGTACTTC. This translates into CASAFGQGMYEQYF. The chain has TRBV6-6 and TRBJ2-7; 9 nucleotides agree with TRBD1. The length of the CDR3 is 14 residues. CDR1 is MNHNY and CDR2 is SVGAGI in the germline V gene (reference sequence). The V and J ends lost 8 bases and 4 bases, in that order; junction bases with no gene match: 9.

The CDR3 spells CAIRVSQEPTYEQYF. In DNA, the CDR3 is TGTGCCATCAGGGTCTCCCAGGAGCCTACCTACGAGCAGTACTTC. The V and J genes are TRBV10-3 and TRBJ2-7; no clear D gene. The V and J ends lost 6 bases and 2 bases respectively, with 17 bases between them. The germline CDR1 and CDR2 sequences are ENHRY and SYGVKD. CDR3 length: 15 residues.

This clonotype appeared many times. The V and J genes are TRBV5-6 and TRBJ2-1; D is tentatively TRBD1 or TRBD2 (5 bases each). Germline CDR1 is SGHDT and CDR2 is YYEEEE. With 2 bases removed from V and 11 bases from J, the gap between germline ends came to 11 bases. The CDR3 contains 12 residues. CDR3: CASSFGAFKQFF. The CDR3 DNA sequence: TGTGCCAGCAGCTTCGGGGCTTTCAAGCAGTTCTTC.

This clonotype was found many times. This chain uses TRBV20-1 with TRBJ1-2; perhaps TRBD1 as D (5 bases). Germline CDR1 is DFQATT and CDR2 is SNEGSKA (reference sequence). CDR3 size: 13 residues. The ends were cut back, 1 base at V and 7 bases at J, with 13 bases in the middle. In DNA, the CDR3 is TGCAGTGCTAGAGTGGGGGGAGGTTCTGGCTACACCTTC. This translates into CSARVGGGSGYTF.

This clonotype occurred many times. The chain is built from TRBV20-1 and TRBJ1-5; D not resolved. The V and J ends lost 0 bases and 0 bases respectively, with 12 bases between them. The CDR3 is 16 amino acids. CDR1 is DFQATT and CDR2 is SNEGSKA in the germline V gene (reference sequence). The CDR3 loop is CSARDLSAYSNQPQHF. Written as DNA, the CDR3 is TGCAGTGCTAGAGATCTTTCCGCCTATAGCAATCAGCCCCAGCATTTT.